The 31 T cell receptor beta chains below come from one sample, sequenced in a study of PD-L1 blockade in urothelial cancer. Sequencing used immunoSEQ multiplex PCR; TCRdb keeps in-frame clones, though not all of them. The sample records about 71,000 clones, 85% to 90% being singletons. The sequencing used PBMCs, collected around atezolizumab (anti-PD-L1) treatment. Receptors were obtained from a man aged 55 to 69 with urothelial cancer.

This chain links TRBV13 with TRBJ2-3; 9 nucleotides line up with TRBD2. The CDR3 sequence is 14 residues long. Germline V gene lookup returns CDR1 PRHDT and CDR2 FYEKMQ (reference sequence). V shed 6 bases, J shed 2 bases, and the junction held 3 bases outside the gene matches. CDR3 nucleotide sequence: TGTGCCAGCAGGCGGGGGGGTCCCACAGATACGCAGTATTTT. Translated: CASRRGGPTDTQYF. The full variable domain, with the rest looked up from reference TRBV13 and TRBJ2-3, is AAGVIQSPRHLIKEKRETATLKCYPIPRHDTVYWYQQGPGQDPQFLISFYEKMQSDKGSIPDRFSAQQFSDYHSELNMSSLELGDSALYFCASRRGGPTDTQYFGPGTRLTVL.

The gene calls are TRBV27 and TRBJ2-1; 7 nucleotides line up with TRBD1. The CDR3 consists of 14 residues. Germline-derived CDR1 and CDR2 are MNHEY and SMNVEV (reference sequence). V was pared by 9 bases and J by 8 bases, with 13 bases of the junction left unmatched. The CDR3 here is CASRQGRDVDEQFF. CDR3 bases: TGTGCCAGTAGACAGGGCCGGGATGTGGATGAGCAGTTCTTC.

The chain uses TRBV5-6 and TRBJ2-3, with TRBD2 as a possible D gene (6 bases). Germline V gene lookup returns CDR1 SGHDT and CDR2 YYEEEE. V was trimmed by 4 bases and J by 4 bases, leaving 16 bases between them. The CDR3 is 15 residues long. This CDR3 reads CASSLQRGLADTQYF. CDR3 sequence (DNA): TGTGCCAGCAGCCTCCAACGGGGGTTAGCAGATACGCAGTATTTT.

V gene TRBV7-7 combines with J gene TRBJ2-3, with 7 nucleotides matching TRBD2. The germline V gene has CDR1 SSHAT and CDR2 FNYEAQ (reference sequence). The CDR3 covers 15 residues. After removal of 1 base from V and 3 bases from J, the junction contained 4 bases not matched to a gene. Written as DNA, the CDR3 is TGTGCCAGCAGCTTAGTCGGGGGAGGGACAGATACGCAGTATTTT. Translating it yields CASSLVGGGTDTQYF.

The chain recombines TRBV28 with TRBJ1-1, with D tentatively TRBD1 (6 bases). This CDR3 is built from 14 residues. Per the germline V gene, CDR1 is MDHEN and CDR2 is SYDVKM. Trimming left V 8 bases short and J 5 bases short, with 18 bases between. The CDR3 here is CASSLGARGTEAFF. CDR3 in DNA: TGTGCCAGCTCCCTGGGGGCGCGCGGGACTGAAGCTTTCTTT.

The chain joins TRBV12-1 to TRBJ2-1; the table calls TRBD1, which could not be checked here. TRBV12-1 counts as a pseudogene. The CDR3 consists of 16 residues. The CDR3 reads CATSVRDRGVYNEQFF. The CDR3 nucleotides read TGTGCCACCTCGGTGAGGGACAGGGGGGTTTACAATGAGCAGTTCTTC.

The chain couples TRBV12-5 to TRBJ1-1; TRBD1 might be the D (5 bases). Germline CDR1 and CDR2: LGHNT and FRNRAP. The V end lost 2 bases, the J end lost 1 base, and 8 bases lay between the germline ends. The CDR3 contains 14 residues. CDR3 sequence (DNA): TGTGCTAGTGGTTTGTCGGGGGGGAACACTGAAGCTTTCTTT. It yields the protein CASGLSGGNTEAFF.

The J gene is TRBJ2-3, the V gene TRBV30, with no clear D. The germline V gene encodes CDR1 GTSNPN and CDR2 SVGIG (reference sequence). The length of the CDR3 is 15 residues. Trimming removed 0 bases at V and 1 base at J, with 11 bases between. The CDR3 region is CAWSVGDERTDTQYF. The DNA for the CDR3 is TGTGCCTGGAGTGTAGGAGATGAACGCACAGATACGCAGTATTTT. Looking up the rest from reference TRBV30 and TRBJ2-3 gives the full variable domain: SQTIHQWPATLVQPVGSPLSLECTVEGTSNPNLYWYRQAAGRGLQLLFYSVGIGQISSEVPQNLSASRPQDRQFILSSKKLLLSDSGFYLCAWSVGDERTDTQYFGPGTRLTVL.

This chain uses TRBV18 with TRBJ2-7, with 11 bases matching TRBD1. The CDR3 has 15 residues. Germline V gene sequence: CDR1 KGHSH, CDR2 LQKENI. V shed 4 bases, J shed 3 bases, and the junction held 5 bases outside the gene matches. The CDR3 spells CASSRTGGDLYEQYF. In DNA, the CDR3 is TGTGCCAGCTCACGGACAGGGGGCGACCTCTACGAGCAGTACTTC. Variable domain in full (rest from reference TRBV18 and TRBJ2-7): NAGVMQNPRHLVRRRGQEARLRCSPMKGHSHVYWYRQLPEEGLKFMVYLQKENIIDESGMPKERFSAEFPKEGPSILRIQQVVRGDSAAYFCASSRTGGDLYEQYFGPGTRLTVT.

This clone was found once. The chain employs TRBV6-6 and TRBJ2-5; D unclear. V lost 8 bases and J lost 0, with 7 bases in between. The CDR3 runs 12 residues. Germline CDR1 is MNHNY and CDR2 is SVGAGI (reference sequence). In DNA, the CDR3 is TGTGCCAGCGCACAGTACCAAGAGACCCAGTACTTC. As protein: CASAQYQETQYF.

This chain connects TRBV6-4 to TRBJ2-1; the match to TRBD1 covers 10 bases. V lost 11 bases and J lost 6; bases outside the gene matches: 10. The CDR3 covers 14 residues. Germline CDR1 MRHNA, CDR2 SNTAGT. DNA of the CDR3: TGTGCCGGTAACGTCCGGGACAGGGGCAATGAGCAGTTCTTC. Its translation: CAGNVRDRGNEQFF.

The chain joins TRBV10-1 to TRBJ2-2; maybe TRBD2 (6 bases). The V gene's germline CDR1 is WNHNN and CDR2 SYGVQD (reference sequence). This CDR3 spans 15 amino acids. Trimming shortened V by 4 bases and J by 1 base, and 10 bases separated the two germline ends. Here the CDR3 reads CASSGGSGNTGELFF. Written as DNA, the CDR3 is TGCGCCAGCAGTGGGGGTAGCGGGAACACCGGGGAGCTGTTTTTT.

The chain combines TRBV29-1 with TRBJ1-6; D gene unclear. Between the trimmed V and J ends, which lost 7 bases and 9 bases, there was a span of 13 bases. This CDR3 has 12 amino acids. Germline V gene data show CDR1 as SQVTM and CDR2 as ANQGSEA. CDR3 bases: TGCAGCGGACCGCCGGGAATTTCACCCCTCCACTTT. Amino acid sequence: CSGPPGISPLHF.

The chain recombines TRBV4-1 with TRBJ1-3, with a possible D match to TRBD1 (5 bases). This CDR3 has 15 residues. CDR1 is MGHRA, CDR2 YSYEKL, per germline. The V end was cut by 8 bases, the J end by 1 base, with 15 bases between. CDR3 coding DNA: TGCGCCAGCCGATTAGACAGCCAATCTGGAAACACCATATATTTT. This gives the protein CASRLDSQSGNTIYF.

This chain uses TRBV19 with TRBJ2-3, with 11 bases fitting TRBD2. Trimming at V came to 6 bases and at J to 4 bases, leaving 6 bases not matched to a gene. This CDR3 has 15 amino acids. The germline gives CDR1 LNHDA, CDR2 SQIVND (reference sequence). CDR3: CASSVVLAGADTQYF. DNA of the CDR3: TGTGCCAGTAGCGTGGTACTAGCGGGAGCAGATACGCAGTATTTT.

The chain uses TRBV6-5 and TRBJ2-7; D unclear. Trimming removed 6 bases at V and 4 bases at J, with 10 bases between. The CDR3 spans 12 residues. Germline V CDR1 and CDR2: MNHEY, SVGAGI. The CDR3 DNA is TGTGCCAGCAGACCGGTAGTATACGAGCAGTACTTC. Encoded protein: CASRPVVYEQYF.

J is TRBJ1-5 and V is TRBV19, with D possibly being TRBD1 (6 bases). With 0 bases removed from V and 8 bases from J, the gap between germline ends came to 11 bases. There are 14 residues in the CDR3. CDR1 is LNHDA and CDR2 is SQIVND in the germline V gene (reference sequence). CDR3: CASSIEGAREPQHF. CDR3 DNA: TGTGCCAGTAGTATAGAGGGGGCTAGAGAGCCCCAGCATTTT.

The rearrangement joins TRBV6-7 to TRBJ2-3, with TRBD2 matching 11 bases. TRBV6-7 is noted as an ORF with a role that remains uncertain. This CDR3 is 19 amino acids long. The V segment lost 0 bases and the J segment 4 bases; nucleotides outside the gene matches: 12. The CDR3 sequence is CASSYSRNSGGAASDTQYF. The CDR3 nucleotides are TGTGCCAGCAGTTACTCGAGAAATAGCGGGGGGGCAGCTTCAGATACGCAGTATTTT.

This sequence joins TRBV11-2 and TRBJ2-1, with a weak D call TRBD2 (7 bases). CDR1 is SGHAT and CDR2 is FQNNGV in the germline V gene. V was cut by 10 bases and J by 6 bases, with 19 bases left in between. The CDR3 spans 14 residues. CDR3 protein: CAIGPRGGGNEQFF. CDR3 DNA: TGTGCCATAGGACCGAGGGGAGGGGGCAATGAGCAGTTCTTC.

The CDR3 DNA sequence: TGTGCCAGCAGCTCACCTGCACAGACCTACGAGCAGTACTTC. Amino acids: CASSSPAQTYEQYF. This chain joins TRBV5-6 and TRBJ2-7; D unresolved. With 3 bases removed from V and 2 bases from J, the gap between germline ends came to 12 bases. The CDR3 is made up of 14 amino acids. Germline V lookup: CDR1 SGHDT, CDR2 YYEEEE.

The chain combines TRBV6-5 with TRBJ2-7; 12 nucleotides agree with TRBD1. Germline-derived CDR1 and CDR2 are MNHEY and SVGAGI. V was clipped by 7 bases and J by 4 bases; unmatched bases: 5. CDR3 size: 14 residues. The DNA of the CDR3 is TGTGCCAGCATCCGGGACAGGGGGCCGTACGAGCAGTACTTC. Protein: CASIRDRGPYEQYF.

V gene TRBV5-1 combines with J gene TRBJ1-4; TRBD1 matches at 8 bases. Germline assignment: CDR1 SGHRS and CDR2 YFSETQ. The CDR3 contains 16 residues. V dropped 4 bases and J dropped 8; count of bases not matched to a gene: 13. The DNA of the CDR3 is TGCGCCAGCAGCCCCGGGACAGGTAGGAGGAACGAAAAACTGTTTTTT. Translation: CASSPGTGRRNEKLFF.

The chain couples TRBV6-1 to TRBJ2-1; tentative D call: TRBD2 (6 bases). CDR3 length: 15 amino acids. With 1 base removed from V and 4 bases from J, the gap between germline ends came to 11 bases. The germline V gene has CDR1 MNHNS and CDR2 SASEGT. The CDR3 spells CASSEEGGGYNEQFF. The CDR3 coding sequence is TGTGCCAGCAGTGAAGAGGGAGGAGGTTACAATGAGCAGTTCTTC.

V and J are TRBV19 and TRBJ1-5, with 8 bases aligning to TRBD1. V was clipped by 4 bases and J by 1 base; unmatched bases: 3. CDR1 is LNHDA and CDR2 is SQIVND in the germline V gene (reference sequence). The CDR3 loop spans 15 amino acids. CDR3 nucleotide sequence: TGTGCCAGTAGTAGGGGACAGGCCAGCAATCAGCCCCAGCATTTT. As protein: CASSRGQASNQPQHF.

The genes are TRBV27 and TRBJ2-1; no clear D gene. This CDR3 has 15 amino acids. V gave up 5 bases and J gave up 7 bases, with 18 bases separating them. The germline CDR1 and CDR2 sequences are MNHEY and SMNVEV (reference sequence). The CDR3 DNA reads as TGTGCCAGCAGTACCCCCGAACTATCTCGGAATGAGCAGTTCTTC. Amino acids: CASSTPELSRNEQFF.

This chain links TRBV27 with TRBJ1-2, with TRBD1 matching over 8 bases. V trimming: 6 bases; J trimming: 7 bases; junction bases outside the gene matches: 7. The CDR3 has 13 amino acids. Germline V CDR1 and CDR2: MNHEY, SMNVEV (reference sequence). CDR3 region: CASSTGGVGGYTF. The CDR3 DNA follows: TGTGCCAGCAGCACAGGGGGGGTAGGTGGCTACACCTTC.

The chain recombines TRBV6-5 with TRBJ1-2, with 9 bases lining up with TRBD1. With V trimmed by 0 bases and J by 7 bases, 6 bases remained unmatched. This CDR3 is built from 15 residues. Germline values: CDR1 MNHEY, CDR2 SVGAGI. As DNA, the CDR3 is TGTGCCAGCAGTTACTCCGGGACAGGGATCCGTGGCTACACCTTC. Protein product: CASSYSGTGIRGYTF.

This clone is a singleton in its sample. The chain couples TRBV18 to TRBJ2-5; no reliable D call. TRBJ2-7 explains the end of the DNA better; the J call may be wrong. The CDR3 sequence is 12 residues long. Germline V gives CDR1 KGHSH, CDR2 LQKENI. In DNA form, the CDR3 reads TGTGCCAGCTCACCGACAACCTACGAGCAGTACTTC. It specifies CASSPTTYEQYF.

This chain joins TRBV19 and TRBJ1-1; possible D gene TRBD1, 5 bases. Germline CDR1 and CDR2: LNHDA and SQIVND (reference sequence). The CDR3 is 12 amino acids. V was pared by 4 bases and J by 5 bases, with 8 bases between. This CDR3 reads CASSTRETEAFF. CDR3 coding DNA: TGTGCCAGTAGTACCAGGGAAACTGAAGCTTTCTTT.

V gene TRBV10-1 combines with J gene TRBJ2-3; 11 positions agree with TRBD2. Germline assignment: CDR1 WNHNN and CDR2 SYGVQD (reference sequence). The CDR3 extends over 17 amino acids. V lost 3 bases and J lost 6; bases outside the gene matches: 11. The DNA of the CDR3 is TGCGCCAGCAGTGAAACGGCTAGCGGGGGGTCCGGTGATACGCAGTATTTT. Translating it yields CASSETASGGSGDTQYF.

This sequence joins TRBV19 and TRBJ2-7, with unresolved D. The germline V and J ends were trimmed by 3 bases and 4 bases, with 4 bases remaining between them. The CDR3 loop spans 11 amino acids. Germline V CDR1 and CDR2: LNHDA, SQIVND (reference sequence). CDR3 protein: CASSIGYEQYF. The CDR3, as DNA: TGTGCCAGTAGTATCGGGTACGAGCAGTACTTC.